The clone carrying this T cell receptor beta chain was found a few times. What it recognizes is unknown. This specimen belongs to a study of cytomegalovirus exposure and HLA in healthy donors. Study results and caveats: In a later analysis, at a false discovery rate of 0.05, approximately 15,000 TCR beta sequences matched HLA alleles. TCR beta chain V- and J-gene trimming was linked, in a later analysis, to a missense variant in DCLRE1C.

The PCR made use of 60 Vbeta and 13 Jbeta primers. Assay: immunoSEQ multiplex PCR; the TCRdb copy retains only in-frame clones and omits some. The table records over 250,000 clones, roughly 89% of them present only once. The CDR3 consists of 14 residues. Germline CDR1 reads ENHRY; CDR2 reads SYGVKD. V was pared by 2 bases and J by 6 bases, with 5 bases of the junction left unmatched. The donors (healthy individuals) were bone marrow donors. The rearrangement joins TRBV10-3 to TRBJ2-7, with 9 nucleotides matching TRBD1. The sequenced sample consisted of PBMCs. This sequence originates from a man aged 40-55 years in good health and CMV-seropositive. Here the CDR3 reads CAISEQGQGGEQYF. The DNA for the CDR3 is TGTGCCATCAGTGAGCAGGGACAGGGCGGCGAGCAGTACTTC.